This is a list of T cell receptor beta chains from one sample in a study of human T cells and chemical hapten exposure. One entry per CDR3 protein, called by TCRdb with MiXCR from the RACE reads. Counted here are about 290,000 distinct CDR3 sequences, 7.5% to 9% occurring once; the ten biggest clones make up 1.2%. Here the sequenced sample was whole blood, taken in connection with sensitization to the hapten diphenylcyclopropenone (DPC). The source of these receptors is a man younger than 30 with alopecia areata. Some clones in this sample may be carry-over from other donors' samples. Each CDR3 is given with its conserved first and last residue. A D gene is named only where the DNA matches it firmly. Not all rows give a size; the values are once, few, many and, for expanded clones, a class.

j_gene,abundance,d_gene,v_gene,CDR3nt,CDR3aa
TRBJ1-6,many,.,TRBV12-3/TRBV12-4,TGTGCCAGCAGTTTAGTTTCACCCCTCCACTTT,CASSLVSPLHF
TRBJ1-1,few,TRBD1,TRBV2,TGTGCCAGCAGTGAATTACGGACAGGGAAGACCACTGAAGCTTTCTTT,CASSELRTGKTTEAFF
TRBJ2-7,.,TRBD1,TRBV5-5,TGTGCCAGCAGCTTGGAGGGACAGTACTACGAGCAGTACTTC,CASSLEGQYYEQYF
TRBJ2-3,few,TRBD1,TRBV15,TGTGCCACCGGGGACAGCAACCTGGAAGATACGCAGTATTTT,CATGDSNLEDTQYF
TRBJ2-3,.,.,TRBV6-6,TGTGCCAGCAGTTACTCAGCGGGACAATACGCAGATACGCAGTATTTT,CASSYSAGQYADTQYF
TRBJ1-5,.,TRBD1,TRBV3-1,TGTGCCAGCAGCCAAGCTATGGGGACAGGGAATCAGCCCCAGCATTTT,CASSQAMGTGNQPQHF
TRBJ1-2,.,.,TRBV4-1,TGCGCCAGCAGCCCAGTGGGGGAGGGCAACTATGGCTACACCTTC,CASSPVGEGNYGYTF
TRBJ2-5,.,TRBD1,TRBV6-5,TGTGCCAGCAGTTCCCTGGCGGGGACGGACAGGGCCCAAGAGACCCAGTACTTC,CASSSLAGTDRAQETQYF
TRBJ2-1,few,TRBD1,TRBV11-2,TGTGCCAGCAGCTTACTTGGGCAGGGGGACAATGAGCAGTTCTTC,CASSLLGQGDNEQFF
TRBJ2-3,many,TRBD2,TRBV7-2,TGTGCCAGCAGCTTAGTAGGGACTAGCGGGGGGCGAGGGATAGATACGCAGTATTTT,CASSLVGTSGGRGIDTQYF
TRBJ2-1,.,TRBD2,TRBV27,TGTGCCAGCAGTTTATATCTAGCGGCTCACAATGAGCAGTTCTTC,CASSLYLAAHNEQFF
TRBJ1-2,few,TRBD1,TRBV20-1,TGCAGTGCTAGAGATCCCCCGGCAGGGGGCTTTGGCTACACCTTC,CSARDPPAGGFGYTF
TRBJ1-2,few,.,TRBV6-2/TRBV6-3,TGTGCCAGCAGATCCGGGGGAATGTATGGCTACACCTTC,CASRSGGMYGYTF